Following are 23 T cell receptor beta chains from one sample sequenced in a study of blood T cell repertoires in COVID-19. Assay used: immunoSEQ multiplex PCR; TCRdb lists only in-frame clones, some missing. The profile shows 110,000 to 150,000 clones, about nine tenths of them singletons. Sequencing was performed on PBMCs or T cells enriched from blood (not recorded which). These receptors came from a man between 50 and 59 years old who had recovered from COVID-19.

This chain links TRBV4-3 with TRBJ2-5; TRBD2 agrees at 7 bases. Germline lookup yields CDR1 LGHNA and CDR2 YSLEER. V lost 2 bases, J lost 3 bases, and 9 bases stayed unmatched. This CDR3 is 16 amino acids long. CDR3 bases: TGCGCCAGCAGCCAAACATGGGGGAGGGGAGAAGAGACCCAGTACTTC. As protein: CASSQTWGRGEETQYF.

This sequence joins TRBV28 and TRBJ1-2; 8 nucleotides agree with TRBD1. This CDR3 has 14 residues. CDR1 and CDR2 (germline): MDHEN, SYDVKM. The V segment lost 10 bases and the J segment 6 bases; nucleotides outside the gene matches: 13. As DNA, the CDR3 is TGTGCCATCGACAGGGGCAGGGAACGAAATGGCTACACCTTC. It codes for CAIDRGRERNGYTF.

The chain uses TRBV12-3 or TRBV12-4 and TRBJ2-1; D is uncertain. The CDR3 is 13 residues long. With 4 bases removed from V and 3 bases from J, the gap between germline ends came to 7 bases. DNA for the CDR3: TGTGCCAGCAGTTCCCAACTCTACAATGAGCAGTTCTTC. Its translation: CASSSQLYNEQFF.

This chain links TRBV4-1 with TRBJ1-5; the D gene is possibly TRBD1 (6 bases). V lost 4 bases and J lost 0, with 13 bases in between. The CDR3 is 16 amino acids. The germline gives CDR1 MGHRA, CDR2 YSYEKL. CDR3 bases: TGCGCCAGCAGCCCGACGCGGGGGGCTAGCAATCAGCCCCAGCATTTT. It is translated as CASSPTRGASNQPQHF.

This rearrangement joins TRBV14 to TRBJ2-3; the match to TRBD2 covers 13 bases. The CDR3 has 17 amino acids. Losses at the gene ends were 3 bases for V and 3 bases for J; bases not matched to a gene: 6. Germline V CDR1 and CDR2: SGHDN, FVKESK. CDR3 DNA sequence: TGTGCCAGCAGCCAGCGAGGGACTAGCGGGATAACAGATACGCAGTATTTT. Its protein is CASSQRGTSGITDTQYF.

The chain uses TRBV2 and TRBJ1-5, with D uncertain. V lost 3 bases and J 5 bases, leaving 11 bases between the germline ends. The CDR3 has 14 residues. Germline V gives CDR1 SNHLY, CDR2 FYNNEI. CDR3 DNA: TGTGCCAGCAGTGACAAATCAAGAGATCAGCCCCAGCATTTT. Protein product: CASSDKSRDQPQHF.

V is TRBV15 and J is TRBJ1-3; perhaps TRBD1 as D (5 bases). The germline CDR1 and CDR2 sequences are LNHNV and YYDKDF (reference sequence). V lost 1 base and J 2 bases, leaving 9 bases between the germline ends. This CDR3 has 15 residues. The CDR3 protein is CATSRATEPGNTIYF. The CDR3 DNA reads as TGTGCCACCAGCAGAGCGACAGAGCCTGGAAACACCATATATTTT.

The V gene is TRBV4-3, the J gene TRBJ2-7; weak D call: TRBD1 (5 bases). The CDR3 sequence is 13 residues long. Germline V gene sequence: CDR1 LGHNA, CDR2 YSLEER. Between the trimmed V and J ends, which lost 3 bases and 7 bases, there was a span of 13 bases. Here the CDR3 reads CASSQVEDSEQYF. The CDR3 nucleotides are TGCGCCAGCAGCCAGGTGGAAGACAGTGAGCAGTACTTC.

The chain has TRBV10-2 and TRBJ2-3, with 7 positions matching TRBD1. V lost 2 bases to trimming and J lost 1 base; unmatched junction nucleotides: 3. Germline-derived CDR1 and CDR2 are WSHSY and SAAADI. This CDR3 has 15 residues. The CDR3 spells CASSETGQGTDTQYF. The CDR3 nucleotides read TGCGCCAGCAGTGAGACTGGACAGGGCACAGATACGCAGTATTTT.

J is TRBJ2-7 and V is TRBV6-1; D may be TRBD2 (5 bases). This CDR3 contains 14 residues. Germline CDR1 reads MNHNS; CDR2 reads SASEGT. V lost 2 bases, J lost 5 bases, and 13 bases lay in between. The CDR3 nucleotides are TGTGCCAGCAGTGAACTTCGGGGTCGGGACGAGCAGTACGTC. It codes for CASSELRGRDEQYV.

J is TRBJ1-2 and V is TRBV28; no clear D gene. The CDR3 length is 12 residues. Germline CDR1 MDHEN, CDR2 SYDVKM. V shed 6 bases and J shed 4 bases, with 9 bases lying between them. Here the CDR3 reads CASRLRSYGYTF. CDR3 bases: TGTGCCAGCAGGCTGAGGAGCTATGGCTACACCTTC.

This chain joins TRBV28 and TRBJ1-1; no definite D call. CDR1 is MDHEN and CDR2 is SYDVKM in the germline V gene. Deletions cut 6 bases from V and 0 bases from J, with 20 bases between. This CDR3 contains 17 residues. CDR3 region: CASSNTLRSLMNTEAFF. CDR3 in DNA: TGTGCCAGCAGCAACACATTGCGGTCGCTCATGAACACTGAAGCTTTCTTT.

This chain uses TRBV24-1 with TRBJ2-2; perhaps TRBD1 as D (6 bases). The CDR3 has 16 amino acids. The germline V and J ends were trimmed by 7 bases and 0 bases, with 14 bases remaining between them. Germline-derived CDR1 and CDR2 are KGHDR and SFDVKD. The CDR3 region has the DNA TGTGCCACCAGAGCTCGGGACACTCCGAACACCGGGGAGCTGTTTTTT. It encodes CATRARDTPNTGELFF.

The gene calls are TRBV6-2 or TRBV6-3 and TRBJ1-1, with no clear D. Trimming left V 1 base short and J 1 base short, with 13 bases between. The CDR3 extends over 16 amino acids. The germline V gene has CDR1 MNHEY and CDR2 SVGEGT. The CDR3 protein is CASSYFSPSENTEAFF. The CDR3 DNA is TGTGCCAGCAGTTACTTTTCTCCTTCAGAGAACACTGAAGCTTTCTTT.

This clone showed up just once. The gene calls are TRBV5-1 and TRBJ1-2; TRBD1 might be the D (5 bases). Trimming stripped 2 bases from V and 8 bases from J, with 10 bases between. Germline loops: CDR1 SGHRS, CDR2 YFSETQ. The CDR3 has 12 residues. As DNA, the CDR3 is TGCGCCAGCAGCTTCGACAGTACGGGCTACACCTTC. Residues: CASSFDSTGYTF.

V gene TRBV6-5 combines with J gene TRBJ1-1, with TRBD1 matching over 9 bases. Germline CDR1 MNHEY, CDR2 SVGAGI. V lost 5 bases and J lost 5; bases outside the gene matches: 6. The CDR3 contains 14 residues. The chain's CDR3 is CASSRGQGGTEAFF. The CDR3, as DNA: TGTGCCAGCAGTAGGGGACAGGGAGGGACTGAAGCTTTCTTT.

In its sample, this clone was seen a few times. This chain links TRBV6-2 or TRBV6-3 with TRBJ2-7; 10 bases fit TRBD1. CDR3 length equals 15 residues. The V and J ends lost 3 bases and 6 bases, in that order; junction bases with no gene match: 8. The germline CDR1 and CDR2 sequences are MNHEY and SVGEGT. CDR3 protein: CASSYAGQGTREQYF. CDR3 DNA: TGTGCCAGCAGTTATGCGGGACAGGGGACCCGCGAGCAGTACTTC.

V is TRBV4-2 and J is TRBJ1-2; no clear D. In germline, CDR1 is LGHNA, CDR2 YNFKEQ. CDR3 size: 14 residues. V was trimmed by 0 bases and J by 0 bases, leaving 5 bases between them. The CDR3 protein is CASSQDYANYGYTF. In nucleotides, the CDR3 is TGTGCCAGCAGCCAAGACTATGCTAACTATGGCTACACCTTC.

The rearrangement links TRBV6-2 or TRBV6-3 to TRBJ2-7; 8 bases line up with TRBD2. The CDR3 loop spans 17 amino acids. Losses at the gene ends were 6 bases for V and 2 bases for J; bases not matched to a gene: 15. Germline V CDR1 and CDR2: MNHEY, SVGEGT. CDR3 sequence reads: CASRPSFRGLETYEQYF. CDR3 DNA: TGTGCCAGCAGGCCTAGCTTTCGGGGACTAGAGACCTACGAGCAGTACTTC.

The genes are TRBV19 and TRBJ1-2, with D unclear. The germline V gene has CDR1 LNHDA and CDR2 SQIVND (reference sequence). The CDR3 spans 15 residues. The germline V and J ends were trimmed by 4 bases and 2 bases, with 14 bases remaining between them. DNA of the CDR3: TGTGCCAGTAGTACACGAAACTTGCTAAACTATGGCTACACCTTC. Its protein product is CASSTRNLLNYGYTF.

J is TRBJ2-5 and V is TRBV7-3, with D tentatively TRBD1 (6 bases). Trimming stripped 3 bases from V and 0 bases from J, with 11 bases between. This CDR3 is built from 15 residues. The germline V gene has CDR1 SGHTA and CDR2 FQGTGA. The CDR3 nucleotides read TGTGCCAGCAGCTTGGCCGGGACAAACCAAGAGACCCAGTACTTC. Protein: CASSLAGTNQETQYF.

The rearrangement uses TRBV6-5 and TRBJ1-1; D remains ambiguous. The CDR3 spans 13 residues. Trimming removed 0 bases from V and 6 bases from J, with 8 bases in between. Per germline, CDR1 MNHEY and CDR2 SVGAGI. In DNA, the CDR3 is TGTGCCAGCAGTTACTCCGACAAAGCTGAAGCTTTCTTT. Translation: CASSYSDKAEAFF.

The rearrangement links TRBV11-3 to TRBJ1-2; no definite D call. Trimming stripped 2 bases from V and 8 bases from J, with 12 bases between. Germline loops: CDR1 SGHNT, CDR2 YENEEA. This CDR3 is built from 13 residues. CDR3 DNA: TGTGCCAGCAGCTTAAGTCTCGGGGTCGGCTACACCTTC. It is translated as CASSLSLGVGYTF.